Following are 14 T cell receptor beta chains from one sample sequenced in a study of tumor-infiltrating lymphocytes in localized non-small cell lung cancer. Only in-frame clones appear in the TCRdb table, and some are missing; sequencing was by immunoSEQ multiplex PCR. The sample has 7,200 or so clones, about two thirds seen once. The sequencing input was lung tumor tissue. These receptors originate from a human donor with non-small cell lung cancer.

V usage is TRBV7-2 and J usage is TRBJ1-5; D is unresolved. There are 15 residues in the CDR3. Germline V gives CDR1 SGHTA, CDR2 FQGNSA. V was trimmed by 0 bases and J by 5 bases, leaving 11 bases between them. The chain's CDR3 is CASSLASRDDQPQHF. The CDR3 DNA sequence: TGTGCCAGCAGCTTAGCTTCACGGGATGATCAGCCCCAGCATTTT.

The CDR3, as DNA: TGCGCCAGCAGCCTAACAGGATACGAGCAGTACTTC. As protein: CASSLTGYEQYF. The V gene is TRBV4-1, the J gene TRBJ2-5; a weak D match, TRBD1 (5 bases). The DNA matches TRBJ2-7 better at its end, which makes the J call doubtful. CDR1 is MGHRA, CDR2 YSYEKL, per germline. There are 12 residues in the CDR3.

This chain uses TRBV27 with TRBJ2-2; 7 bases align to TRBD1. The CDR3 has 16 amino acids. Per germline, CDR1 MNHEY and CDR2 SMNVEV (reference sequence). The J segment lost 5 bases and the V segment lost 4 bases, leaving 10 bases of the junction unmatched. The CDR3 region is CASSSLTGKGTGELFF. The CDR3 DNA reads TGTGCCAGCAGTTCGCTGACAGGGAAGGGAACCGGGGAGCTGTTTTTT.

The chain joins TRBV7-6 to TRBJ2-1, with D perhaps matching TRBD1 (6 bases). CDR1 is SGHVS, CDR2 FNYEAQ, per germline. The CDR3 covers 16 residues. The ends were cut back, 5 bases at V and 7 bases at J, with 21 bases in the middle. The CDR3 bases are TGTGCCAGCAGCGACCAGGGGAGCCCCCTTTCGAATGAGCAGTTCTTC. Its translation: CASSDQGSPLSNEQFF.

The chain recombines TRBV9 with TRBJ2-2; perhaps TRBD1 as D (6 bases). Germline V gene data show CDR1 as SGDLS and CDR2 as YYNGEE. The CDR3 loop spans 18 amino acids. V was trimmed by 0 bases and J by 2 bases, leaving 17 bases between them. The CDR3 DNA sequence: TGTGCCAGCAGCGTAGTCCCCTCCGGACAGCTTAACACCGGGGAGCTGTTTTTT. Residues: CASSVVPSGQLNTGELFF.

This clone has just a few counts. V gene TRBV27 combines with J gene TRBJ2-7; 12 bases fit TRBD1. This CDR3 is 18 amino acids long. Trimming at V came to 0 bases and at J to 4 bases, leaving 10 bases not matched to a gene. Per germline, CDR1 MNHEY and CDR2 SMNVEV (reference sequence). CDR3 sequence reads: CASSLSGTGGEHVYEQYF. The CDR3 DNA reads as TGTGCCAGCAGTTTATCGGGGACAGGGGGCGAGCACGTGTACGAGCAGTACTTC.

CDR3 in amino acids: CASSPEQGFNEQYF. The CDR3 DNA follows: TGTGCCAGCAGCCCTGAACAGGGGTTCAACGAGCAGTACTTC. This chain joins TRBV11-2 and TRBJ2-7; 7 nucleotides line up with TRBD1. The CDR3 is 14 amino acids. Germline V gene sequence: CDR1 SGHAT, CDR2 FQNNGV. Trimming took 5 bases from V and 5 from J; bases not matched to a gene: 9.

The gene calls are TRBV7-6 and TRBJ2-3, with 9 bases identical to TRBD1. Germline assignment: CDR1 SGHVS and CDR2 FNYEAQ. The CDR3 consists of 16 residues. The junction had 11 bases not matched to a gene; V was cut back by 5 bases and J by 5 bases. The CDR3: CASSPLGQGLKDTQYF. CDR3 in DNA: TGTGCCAGCAGCCCATTGGGACAGGGACTTAAAGATACGCAGTATTTT. The complete variable domain, with remaining parts taken from reference TRBV7-6 and TRBJ2-3, reads GAGVSQSPRYKVTKRGQDVALRCDPISGHVSLYWYRQALGQGPEFLTYFNYEAQQDKSGLPNDRFSAERPEGSISTLTIQRTEQRDSAMYRCASSPLGQGLKDTQYFGPGTRLTVL.

The J gene is TRBJ2-5, the V gene TRBV27; 13 bases agree with TRBD2. In germline, CDR1 is MNHEY, CDR2 SMNVEV (reference sequence). CDR3 size: 15 residues. J lost 5 bases, V lost 6 bases, and 6 bases had no gene match. The CDR3: CASSRTSGGMETQYF. The CDR3 DNA reads as TGTGCCAGCAGCCGGACTAGCGGGGGAATGGAGACCCAGTACTTC.

The chain carries TRBV6-1 and TRBJ2-6, with a weak D call TRBD2 (5 bases). The V gene's germline CDR1 is MNHNS and CDR2 SASEGT. This CDR3 contains 15 residues. Deletions cut 3 bases from V and 4 bases from J, with 10 bases between. The CDR3 region is CASSDLAGGANVLTF. The DNA of the CDR3 is TGTGCCAGCAGTGACCTGGCGGGCGGGGCCAACGTCCTGACTTTC.

This clone is large. This sequence joins TRBV6-5 and TRBJ1-2; 7 nucleotides align to TRBD1. The CDR3 covers 14 residues. Trimming cost V 6 bases and J 4 bases; bases outside gene matches: 8. Per the germline V gene, CDR1 is MNHEY and CDR2 is SVGAGI. The CDR3 coding sequence is TGTGCCAGCAGCTTCCGACAGGGAGGCTATGGCTACACCTTC. This codes for CASSFRQGGYGYTF.

This chain links TRBV5-5 with TRBJ2-5; D is unresolved. The CDR3 spans 12 residues. Germline V gene sequence: CDR1 SGHKS, CDR2 YYEKEE (reference sequence). V lost 0 bases and J 5 bases, leaving 5 bases between the germline ends. The CDR3 protein is CASSLGSETQYF. The CDR3 nucleotides read TGTGCCAGCAGCTTGGGCTCTGAGACCCAGTACTTC.

Concerning this clone itself: Distinct nucleotide sequences in the sample also encode this CDR3. This sequence joins TRBV4-3 and TRBJ2-1, with a tentative D call TRBD2 (7 bases). CDR1 is LGHNA, CDR2 YSLEER, per germline. The length of the CDR3 is 16 residues. V gave up 1 base and J gave up 6 bases, with 16 bases separating them. The CDR3 loop is CASSQVSRGGFNEQFF. The CDR3 DNA reads as TGCGCCAGCAGCCAAGTTAGTAGGGGGGGGTTCAATGAGCAGTTCTTC.

This clone has only a few counts. The rearrangement links TRBV18 to TRBJ2-7; 9 nucleotides line up with TRBD1. The CDR3 has 14 amino acids. Per the germline V gene, CDR1 is KGHSH and CDR2 is LQKENI. The V and J ends lost 4 bases and 7 bases, in that order; junction bases with no gene match: 8. Here the CDR3 DNA reads TGTGCCAGCTCACAGACACAGGGGGCAGGAGAGCAGTACTTC. Its protein is CASSQTQGAGEQYF.